The sequence of this TCR beta chain was determined in a study of cytomegalovirus exposure and HLA in healthy donors (dated by TCRdb to the late 2010s). With respect to the entire study: According to a later analysis, the roughly 120 validation repertoires were produced on the same platform as the 700 or so repertoires of the first cohort. The study aimed to test whether signatures of past pathogen exposure could be identified by cataloging public T cell receptors. A separate validation cohort of roughly 130 different subjects was used in addition to the 666-subject first cohort. The study combined high-throughput TCR immunosequencing, statistical association of individual TCRs with disease status, and machine learning to predict cytomegalovirus infection status.

The donors were included in the validation cohort of 120 subjects, a group kept apart from the roughly 700-subject first cohort. Overall results and qualifications from the work: It was suggested by the authors that the approach could potentially be generalized to other disease states and immunological phenotypes. In both the original and validation cohorts, the classifier was reported to diagnose cytomegalovirus status with high specificity and sensitivity. A few of the identified cytomegalovirus-associated TCR beta chains were confirmed in vitro to be specific for cytomegalovirus antigens. Of the cluster scores, approximately 95% were above 0 in a later analysis, which found that TCRs clustered in the first cohort also tended to co-occur in the 110 or so validation repertoires. All 120 or so repertoires were used to score co-occurrence in the validation cohort in a later analysis, because that analysis had no HLA typing for the cohort. Most TCR sequences were observed very rarely across donors, whereas some public TCRs were present in many individuals. The study listed 164 TCR beta chains as associated with cytomegalovirus.

Library preparation used the immunoSEQ multiplex PCR assay. Per the original workflow: A statistical classification framework was developed to diagnose cytomegalovirus status using the catalog of TCR beta chain sequences. In TCRdb, the immuneACCESS table is reduced to in-frame sequences with V and J assigned. These tables do not hold every clone; where another copy was compared, an unresolved V gene accounts for under half, and the others remain unexplained. V and J calls and clone size are those listed in that table; D and trimming were worked out from the DNA. The sample table lists about 170,000 clones, roughly 89% of them with a count of one. 10% of the sample comes from the top ten. Turning to this clone: This clone's antigen is unknown. No much larger clone exists at a distance of one base, and base qualities are not known.

The sequence derives from a young woman in good health and CMV-seropositive. Input material: PBMCs.

The CDR3 in this case is CASTAPDSQGNIQYF. In nucleotides, the sequence is TGTGCCAGCACCGCGCCGGACAGCCAGGGGAACATTCAGTACTTC. Recombination linked TRBV6-6 to TRBJ2-4; tentative D gene TRBD1, with 6 bases matching. The CDR3 holds 15 amino acids from the cysteine to the phenylalanine. The DNA shown is the 45-base CDR3, in frame from base 1. CDR1 and CDR2 are drawn from the germline V gene (reference sequence): MNHNY, SVGAGI. V loses 7 bases, J loses 7 bases, and the germline ends lie 20 bases apart.